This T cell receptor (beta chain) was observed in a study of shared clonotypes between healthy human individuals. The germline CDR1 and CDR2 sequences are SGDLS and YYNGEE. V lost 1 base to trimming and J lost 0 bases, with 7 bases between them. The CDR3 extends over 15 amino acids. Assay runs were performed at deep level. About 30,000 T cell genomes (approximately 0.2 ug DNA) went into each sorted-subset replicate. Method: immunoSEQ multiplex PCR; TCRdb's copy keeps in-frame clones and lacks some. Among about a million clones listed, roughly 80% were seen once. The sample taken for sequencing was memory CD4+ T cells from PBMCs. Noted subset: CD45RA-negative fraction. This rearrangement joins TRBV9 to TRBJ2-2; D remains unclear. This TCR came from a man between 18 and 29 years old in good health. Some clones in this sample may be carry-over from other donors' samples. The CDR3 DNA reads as TGTGCCAGCAGCGTAAGCCCAACGAACACCGGGGAGCTGTTTTTT. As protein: CASSVSPTNTGELFF.